Listed below are T cell receptor beta chains from one sample, sequenced in a study of T cells in localized non-small cell lung cancer. The method was immunoSEQ multiplex PCR; TCRdb's version includes in-frame clones alone and lacks a portion of them. This sample carries under 70,000 clones, 86% of them seen once, and the ten largest clones take less than 6%. The material sequenced was peripheral blood, taken before any cancer treatment. Receptors originate from a woman aged 35-70 years with stage I lung adenocarcinoma. Each CDR3 is given with its conserved first and last residue. The D gene is left open where the match is weak.

d_gene: -
j_gene: TRBJ1-4
v_gene: TRBV5-1
len: 15
CDR3aa: CASSLLGTFGEKLFF

d_gene: -
j_gene: TRBJ1-2
v_gene: TRBV5-5
len: 13
CDR3aa: CASSPDTFYGYTF

d_gene: -
j_gene: TRBJ2-7
v_gene: TRBV5-6
len: 11
CDR3aa: CASSRTYEQYF

d_gene: -
j_gene: TRBJ2-5
v_gene: TRBV19
len: 15
CDR3aa: CASSMASGVVETQYF

d_gene: TRBD1
j_gene: TRBJ1-4
v_gene: TRBV19
len: 15
CDR3aa: CASSPGTATNEKLFF

d_gene: -
j_gene: TRBJ1-3
v_gene: TRBV5-4
len: 17
CDR3aa: CASSLAGRSRSGNTIYF

d_gene: -
j_gene: TRBJ2-5
v_gene: TRBV10-3
len: 13
CDR3aa: CAISESPGETQYF

d_gene: -
j_gene: TRBJ1-5
v_gene: TRBV15
len: 17
CDR3aa: CATSRDFRGRGNQPQHF

d_gene: TRBD1
j_gene: TRBJ1-6
v_gene: TRBV18
len: 15
CDR3aa: CASSLDRGTNSPLHF

d_gene: -
j_gene: TRBJ2-1
v_gene: TRBV7-6
len: 16
CDR3aa: CASSQGFGGSYNEQFF

d_gene: -
j_gene: TRBJ1-1
v_gene: TRBV19
len: 14
CDR3aa: CASTSRGAYTEAFF

d_gene: -
j_gene: TRBJ2-1
v_gene: TRBV15
len: 15
CDR3aa: CATSSLASSYNEQFF

d_gene: -
j_gene: TRBJ2-7
v_gene: TRBV7-2
len: 12
CDR3aa: CASSLVGDEQYF

d_gene: -
j_gene: TRBJ1-1
v_gene: TRBV13
len: 14
CDR3aa: CASSSLRENTEAFF

d_gene: TRBD2
j_gene: TRBJ2-3
v_gene: TRBV11-2
len: 16
CDR3aa: CASSPRFGGVTDTQYF

d_gene: -
j_gene: TRBJ1-2
v_gene: TRBV19
len: 14
CDR3aa: CASSIQPTVYGYTF

d_gene: -
j_gene: TRBJ2-5
v_gene: TRBV7-2
len: 13
CDR3aa: CASSPPELETQYF

d_gene: TRBD2
j_gene: TRBJ2-7
v_gene: TRBV7-2
len: 17
CDR3aa: CASSETRLAGSSYEQYF

d_gene: -
j_gene: TRBJ2-2
v_gene: TRBV19
len: 13
CDR3aa: CASSISPGGELFF

d_gene: -
j_gene: TRBJ1-4
v_gene: TRBV6-6
len: 16
CDR3aa: CASRARGGTHNEKLFF

d_gene: TRBD1
j_gene: TRBJ1-1
v_gene: TRBV4-2
len: 16
CDR3aa: CASSPGTGNPNTEAFF

d_gene: -
j_gene: TRBJ2-3
v_gene: TRBV5-1
len: 13
CDR3aa: CASSFDSAYTQYF

d_gene: -
j_gene: TRBJ1-3
v_gene: TRBV25-1
len: 12
CDR3aa: CAVVSSGNTIYF

d_gene: -
j_gene: TRBJ1-2
v_gene: TRBV10-3
len: 13
CDR3aa: CAISETTIYGYTF

d_gene: -
j_gene: TRBJ1-5
v_gene: TRBV27
len: 13
CDR3aa: CASSLAGYQPQHF

d_gene: -
j_gene: TRBJ2-3
v_gene: TRBV6-6
len: 14
CDR3aa: CASTPGVRTDTQYF

d_gene: TRBD1
j_gene: TRBJ2-3
v_gene: TRBV5-1
len: 14
CDR3aa: CASSFNRGADTQYF

d_gene: -
j_gene: TRBJ2-6
v_gene: TRBV28
len: 15
CDR3aa: CASSLGGPGANVLTF

d_gene: TRBD1
j_gene: TRBJ1-2
v_gene: TRBV30
len: 11
CDR3aa: CAWSDRAGYTF

d_gene: -
j_gene: TRBJ1-2
v_gene: TRBV14
len: 12
CDR3aa: CASSQGNYGYTF

d_gene: -
j_gene: TRBJ2-5
v_gene: TRBV7-9
len: 16
CDR3aa: CASSLPPALFQETQYF

d_gene: -
j_gene: TRBJ2-4
v_gene: TRBV27
len: 16
CDR3aa: CASSLRGNLAKNIQYF

d_gene: TRBD1
j_gene: TRBJ1-1
v_gene: TRBV7-9
len: 15
CDR3aa: CASSPQGQGDTEAFF

d_gene: TRBD2
j_gene: TRBJ2-3
v_gene: TRBV29-1
len: 15
CDR3aa: CSVERSGGGSDTQYF

d_gene: TRBD2
j_gene: TRBJ2-7
v_gene: TRBV11-3
len: 13
CDR3aa: CASSTRGGDEQYF

d_gene: -
j_gene: TRBJ1-6
v_gene: TRBV6-5
len: 12
CDR3aa: CASKGGNSPLHF

d_gene: -
j_gene: TRBJ2-1
v_gene: TRBV5-1
len: 14
CDR3aa: CASTPGTTYNEQFF

d_gene: -
j_gene: TRBJ1-1
v_gene: TRBV29-1
len: 12
CDR3aa: CSVGGFTTEAFF

d_gene: -
j_gene: TRBJ1-1
v_gene: TRBV7-2
len: 17
CDR3aa: CASSLVGTGGTGTEAFF

d_gene: -
j_gene: TRBJ2-5
v_gene: TRBV5-6
len: 14
CDR3aa: CASSFWRFPETQYF

d_gene: TRBD1
j_gene: TRBJ1-2
v_gene: TRBV28
len: 14
CDR3aa: CASSRVGRGVGNTF

d_gene: TRBD1
j_gene: TRBJ2-7
v_gene: TRBV9
len: 14
CDR3aa: CASSRGQISYEQYF

d_gene: TRBD1
j_gene: TRBJ1-5
v_gene: TRBV7-8
len: 14
CDR3aa: CASRPDRAGGAQHF

d_gene: TRBD2
j_gene: TRBJ2-5
v_gene: TRBV5-1
len: 15
CDR3aa: CASSSGTRPQETQYF

d_gene: -
j_gene: TRBJ2-3
v_gene: TRBV25-1
len: 14
CDR3aa: CASSEPGGTDTQYF

d_gene: TRBD1
j_gene: TRBJ2-7
v_gene: TRBV7-6
len: 18
CDR3aa: CASSPGLQGQGAPYEQYF

d_gene: -
j_gene: TRBJ2-7
v_gene: TRBV27
len: 14
CDR3aa: CASSLSRGPYEQYF

d_gene: -
j_gene: TRBJ1-2
v_gene: TRBV7-8
len: 14
CDR3aa: CASSLVGQVYGYTF

d_gene: -
j_gene: TRBJ1-6
v_gene: TRBV19
len: 13
CDR3aa: CASSMRSDSPLHF

d_gene: -
j_gene: TRBJ2-3
v_gene: TRBV9
len: 15
CDR3aa: CASSVEDYRTDTQYF

d_gene: TRBD1
j_gene: TRBJ1-6
v_gene: TRBV5-4
len: 14
CDR3aa: CASSLEGADSPLHF

d_gene: -
j_gene: TRBJ2-1
v_gene: TRBV11-3
len: 12
CDR3aa: CASSSVGNEQFF

d_gene: TRBD1
j_gene: TRBJ1-1
v_gene: TRBV29-1
len: 12
CDR3aa: CSAGTGNTEAFF

d_gene: TRBD1
j_gene: TRBJ1-1
v_gene: TRBV19
len: 14
CDR3aa: CASRRTGVGTEAFF

d_gene: -
j_gene: TRBJ2-3
v_gene: TRBV6-5
len: 14
CDR3aa: CASNRGHRTDTQYF

d_gene: -
j_gene: TRBJ2-5
v_gene: TRBV7-8
len: 15
CDR3aa: CASSLLGTFQETQYF

d_gene: -
j_gene: TRBJ1-1
v_gene: TRBV10-1
len: 12
CDR3aa: CASSRKNTEAFF

d_gene: TRBD1
j_gene: TRBJ1-2
v_gene: TRBV4-2
len: 15
CDR3aa: CASSTQGASNYGYTF

d_gene: -
j_gene: TRBJ2-7
v_gene: TRBV28
len: 14
CDR3aa: CASKASQVSYEQYF